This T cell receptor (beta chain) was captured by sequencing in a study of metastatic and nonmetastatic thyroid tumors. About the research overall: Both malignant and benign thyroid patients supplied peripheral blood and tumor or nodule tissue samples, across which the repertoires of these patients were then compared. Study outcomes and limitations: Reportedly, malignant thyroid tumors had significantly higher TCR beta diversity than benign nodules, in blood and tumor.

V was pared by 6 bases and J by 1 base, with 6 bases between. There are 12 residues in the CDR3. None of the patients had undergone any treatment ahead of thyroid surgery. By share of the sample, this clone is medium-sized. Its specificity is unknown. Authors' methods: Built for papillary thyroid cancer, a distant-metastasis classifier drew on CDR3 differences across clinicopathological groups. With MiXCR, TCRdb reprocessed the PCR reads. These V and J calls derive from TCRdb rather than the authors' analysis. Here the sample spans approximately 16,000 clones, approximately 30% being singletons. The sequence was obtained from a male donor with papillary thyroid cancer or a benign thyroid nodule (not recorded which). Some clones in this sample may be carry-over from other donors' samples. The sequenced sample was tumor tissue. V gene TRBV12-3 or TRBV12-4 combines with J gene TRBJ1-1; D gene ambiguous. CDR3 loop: CASRPGNTEAFF. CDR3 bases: TGTGCCAGCAGGCCGGGGAACACTGAAGCTTTCTTT.